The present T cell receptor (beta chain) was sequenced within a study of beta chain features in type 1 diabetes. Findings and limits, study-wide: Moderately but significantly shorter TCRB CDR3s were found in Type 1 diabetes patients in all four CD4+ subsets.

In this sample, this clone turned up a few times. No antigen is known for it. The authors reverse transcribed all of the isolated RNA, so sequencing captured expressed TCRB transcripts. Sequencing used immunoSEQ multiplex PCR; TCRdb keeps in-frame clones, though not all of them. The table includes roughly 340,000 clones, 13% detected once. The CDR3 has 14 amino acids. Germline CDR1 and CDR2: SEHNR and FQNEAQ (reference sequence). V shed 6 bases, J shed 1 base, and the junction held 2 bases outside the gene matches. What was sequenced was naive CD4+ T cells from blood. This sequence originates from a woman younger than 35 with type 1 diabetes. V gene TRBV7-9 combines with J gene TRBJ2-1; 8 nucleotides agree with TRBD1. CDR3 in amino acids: CASSWTGSYNEQFF. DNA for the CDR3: TGTGCCAGCAGTTGGACAGGGTCCTACAATGAGCAGTTCTTC. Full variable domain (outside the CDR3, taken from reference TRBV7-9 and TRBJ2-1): DTGVSQNPRHKITKRGQNVTFRCDPISEHNRLYWYRQTLGQGPEFLTYFQNEAQLEKSRLLSDRFSAERPKGSFSTLEIQRTEQGDSAMYLCASSWTGSYNEQFFGPGTRLTVL.